Each of the 27 T cell receptor beta chains below was sequenced from the same sample in a study of prognosis after radiotherapy for stage I lung cancer. Two rounds of multiplex PCR amplified TCR beta CDR3 from genomic DNA. First-round PCR, the initial amplification, used primers specific to each TRBV and TRBJ gene. MiXCR, applied by TCRdb to the multiplex PCR reads, yields one record per CDR3 protein. Here the sample spans roughly 18,000 distinct CDR3 sequences, about 40% being singletons. Sequences were derived from PBMCs, sampled before or after stereotactic body radiation therapy (not recorded which). The receptors derive from a donor aged 50 or older with non-small cell lung cancer.

This clonotype was seen repeatedly, ten times or more. V and J are TRBV20-1 and TRBJ2-3; D unresolved. V was cut by 4 bases and J by 0 bases, with 8 bases left in between. CDR3 length: 13 residues. Germline V gene sequence: CDR1 DFQATT, CDR2 SNEGSKA (reference sequence). CDR3 protein: CSAMELSTDTQYF. The CDR3 coding sequence is TGCAGTGCTATGGAACTGAGCACAGATACGCAGTATTTT.

About this clonotype itself: The junction does not match germline at one end; this may be a read error. The genes are TRBV6-1 and TRBJ2-1; TRBD1 aligns across 8 bases. The CDR3 extends over 17 amino acids. CDR1 MNHNS and CDR2 SASEGT come from the germline V gene. CDR3 in amino acids: CASSTLPRTGTFYEKFF. The CDR3 DNA is TGTGCCAGCAGCACATTGCCACGGACAGGGACTTTCTATGAGAAGTTCTTC.

In regard to this clonotype: Germline is not matched at one junction end, which may reflect a read error. This sequence joins TRBV7-2 and TRBJ2-4; no definite D call. The CDR3 is 12 amino acids. In germline, CDR1 is SGHTA, CDR2 FQGNSA. CDR3 protein: CASILQENIRYF. Here the CDR3 DNA reads TGTGCCAGCATCTTACAAGAAAACATTCGGTACTTC.

The chain is built from TRBV6-1 and TRBJ2-2; D is perhaps TRBD2 (6 bases). The CDR3 totals 16 residues. The germline gives CDR1 MNHNS, CDR2 SASEGT. Between the trimmed V and J ends, which lost 7 bases and 2 bases, there was a span of 17 bases. CDR3 sequence (DNA): TGTGCCAGCACCGGACTATCGGGGTGTAACACCGGGGAGCTGTTTTTT. Protein sequence: CASTGLSGCNTGELFF.

The CDR3, as DNA: TGTGCCAGCAGTGACTCACCAGGGTCCACCGGGGAGCTGTTTTTT. Encoded protein: CASSDSPGSTGELFF. The gene calls are TRBV6-4 and TRBJ2-2, with TRBD1 as a possible D gene (5 bases). The CDR3 length is 15 residues. The germline V gene has CDR1 MRHNA and CDR2 SNTAGT. The V and J ends lost 0 bases and 4 bases respectively, with 9 bases between them.

This clonotype was detected a few times. For the CDR3, the DNA is TGTGCCAGCTCACCAGGAGCGCCACTACTAAGGGGGCAAGAGACCCAGTACTTC. This codes for CASSPGAPLLRGQETQYF. The chain is built from TRBV18 and TRBJ2-5; possibly TRBD1 for D (6 bases). The CDR3 has 18 amino acids. V was clipped by 2 bases and J by 2 bases, with 21 bases between them. Germline V lookup: CDR1 KGHSH, CDR2 LQKENI.

This clonotype has at least ten counts. The rearrangement links TRBV5-5 to TRBJ2-2; D call uncertain. Trimming stripped 1 base from V and 3 bases from J, with 10 bases between. The CDR3 is made up of 15 amino acids. Per the germline V gene, CDR1 is SGHKS and CDR2 is YYEKEE (reference sequence). CDR3 bases: TGTGCCAGCAGCTTGCTAGTGAGTCACACCGGGGAGCTGTTTTTT. Its protein is CASSLLVSHTGELFF.

This clonotype was observed many times. The J gene is TRBJ2-3, the V gene TRBV18; TRBD1 matches 7 bases. This CDR3 has 14 residues. The germline V gene has CDR1 KGHSH and CDR2 LQKENI. V gave up 0 bases and J gave up 4 bases; unmatched junction bases: 1. Here the CDR3 reads CASSPPGTADTQYF. CDR3 nucleotides: TGTGCCAGCTCACCACCGGGGACAGCAGATACGCAGTATTTT.

This clonotype was seen ten or more times. The CDR3 spells CASSTWTGREETQYF. The CDR3, as DNA: TGTGCCAGCAGTACCTGGACAGGGCGGGAAGAGACCCAGTACTTC. This chain joins TRBV28 and TRBJ2-5; 8 positions match TRBD1. The trim removed 5 bases at V and 3 bases at J, leaving 8 bases unmatched. CDR1 is MDHEN and CDR2 is SYDVKM in the germline V gene. The CDR3 sequence is 15 residues long.

This chain joins TRBV6-2 or TRBV6-3 and TRBJ2-1; TRBD2 is a possible D gene (6 bases). The CDR3 consists of 14 residues. The V end was cut by 8 bases, the J end by 0 bases, with 11 bases between. Germline CDR1 is MNHEY and CDR2 is SVGEGT. CDR3 amino acids: CASAVGGSYNEQFF. The CDR3 DNA sequence: TGTGCCAGCGCCGTGGGGGGCTCCTACAATGAGCAGTTCTTC.

This clonotype was seen repeatedly, ten times or more. This chain uses TRBV18 with TRBJ2-3; D possibly corresponds to TRBD1 (6 bases). V lost 6 bases, J lost 8 bases, and 18 bases lay in between. This CDR3 contains 14 residues. Germline V gives CDR1 KGHSH, CDR2 LQKENI. The CDR3 DNA sequence: TGTGCCAGCTCGCCCCGGACAGCCGACGGTACGCAGTATTTT. Amino acids: CASSPRTADGTQYF.

On this clonotype: Germline and junction disagree at one end, which may indicate a read error. The chain is built from TRBV20-1 and TRBJ2-2; 7 bases map to TRBD1. The CDR3 is 16 residues long. CDR1 is DFQATT, CDR2 SNEGSKA, per germline (reference sequence). The CDR3 bases are TGCAGTGCTAGGCATCGACAGGGAACGAACACCGGGGAGCTATTTTTT. It codes for CSARHRQGTNTGELFF.

The rearrangement joins TRBV19 to TRBJ1-2; perhaps TRBD1 as D (6 bases). V lost 3 bases, J lost 11 bases, and 16 bases lay in between. Germline V gives CDR1 LNHDA, CDR2 SQIVND (reference sequence). There are 13 residues in the CDR3. CDR3 loop: CASSIQGTYEYTF. The CDR3 DNA reads TGTGCCAGTAGTATTCAGGGGACCTATGAATACACCTTC.

About this clonotype: A far larger clone differs by one base, so this is likely a read error. The chain has TRBV12-3 or TRBV12-4 and TRBJ2-1, with no clear D. CDR3 length equals 12 residues. The germline V and J ends were trimmed by 5 bases and 10 bases, with 12 bases remaining between them. The CDR3 DNA is TGTGCCAGCAGTCGCAACTCCTACGAGCAGTTCTTC. Translated, it gives CASSRNSYEQFF.

This clonotype was counted a single time. The chain recombines TRBV28 with TRBJ2-3; perhaps TRBD1 as D (5 bases). The V end lost 6 bases, the J end lost 6 bases, and 13 bases lay between the germline ends. The CDR3 consists of 13 residues. CDR1 MDHEN and CDR2 SYDVKM come from the germline V gene. The CDR3 reads CASRGYGADTQYF. The CDR3 DNA follows: TGTGCCAGCAGAGGATATGGGGCGGATACGCAGTATTTT.

In this sample, this clonotype turned up many times. This chain joins TRBV5-6 and TRBJ1-3; tentative D call: TRBD1 (6 bases). The CDR3 covers 16 residues. V dropped 4 bases and J dropped 0 bases, with 14 bases sitting between them. Germline CDR1 reads SGHDT; CDR2 reads YYEEEE. The CDR3 coding sequence is TGTGCCAGCAGCGCCCCGGACAGAGACTCTGGAAACACCATATATTTT. It is translated as CASSAPDRDSGNTIYF. The whole variable domain, filled in from reference TRBV5-6 and TRBJ1-3, reads DAGVTQSPTHLIKTRGQQVTLRCSPKSGHDTVSWYQQALGQGPQFIFQYYEEEERQRGNFPDRFSGHQFPNYSSELNVNALLLGDSALYLCASSAPDRDSGNTIYFGEGSWLTVV.

Remarks on this clonotype: A far larger clone is off by one base, so a read error is likely. The CDR3 loop reads CASSAPTGINTEAFF. CDR3 nucleotide sequence: TGTGCCAGCAGCGCCCCCACAGGGATTAACACTGAAGCTTTCTTT. V gene TRBV6-2 or TRBV6-3 combines with J gene TRBJ1-1; D possibly corresponds to TRBD1 (6 bases). The germline V gene has CDR1 MNHEY and CDR2 SVGEGT. The CDR3 is 15 amino acids. With 6 bases removed from V and 2 bases from J, the gap between germline ends came to 16 bases.

This clonotype has ten or more counts. This chain connects TRBV2 to TRBJ2-1, with a tentative D call TRBD2 (5 bases). Per germline, CDR1 SNHLY and CDR2 FYNNEI. The CDR3 totals 14 residues. Trimming pared 6 bases from V and 4 bases from J, leaving 13 bases between. The CDR3 coding sequence is TGTGCCAGCAGCAAAACTAGGCAGTACAATGAGCAGTTCTTC. As protein: CASSKTRQYNEQFF.

This clonotype is termed medium-sized (0.01 to 0.1%). The chain combines TRBV2 with TRBJ2-7; the D is unclear. This CDR3 contains 14 residues. CDR1 and CDR2 (germline): SNHLY, FYNNEI. Trimming shortened V by 2 bases and J by 0 bases, and 8 bases separated the two germline ends. The CDR3 spells CASSENGPSYEQYF. The CDR3, as DNA: TGTGCCAGCAGTGAAAACGGTCCCTCCTACGAGCAGTACTTC.

This clonotype was counted ten times or more. This sequence joins TRBV6-6 and TRBJ2-2; either TRBD1 or TRBD2 may fit D (5 bases each). CDR3 length: 18 amino acids. The germline V and J ends were trimmed by 0 bases and 5 bases, with 19 bases remaining between them. Germline CDR1 and CDR2: MNHNY and SVGAGI (reference sequence). The CDR3 nucleotides read TGTGCCAGCAGTTACTCGGACAAGGGCCCAGGGAGTACCGGGGAGCTGTTTTTT. This translates into CASSYSDKGPGSTGELFF.

By its share, this clonotype is large. The germline gene is not matched at one end of the junction; a read error may be the cause. The V gene is TRBV6-4, the J gene TRBJ1-2; D is undetermined. This CDR3 is built from 15 residues. Per germline, CDR1 MRHNA and CDR2 SNTAGT. CDR3 loop: CASSYSGQSYYGYTF. The CDR3 bases are TGTGCCAGCAGTTACTCGGGCCAGAGTTACTATGGCTACACCTTC.

This rearrangement joins TRBV6-2 or TRBV6-3 to TRBJ1-4; possible D gene TRBD1, 5 bases. Germline lookup yields CDR1 MNHEY and CDR2 SVGEGT. Trimming pared 2 bases from V and 8 bases from J, leaving 33 bases between. The CDR3 has 21 amino acids. In DNA form, the CDR3 reads TGTGCCAGCAGTTACGGTACCAGCGGGTCATACGTAGTCAGGGAAGGCGAAAAACTGTTTTTT. This codes for CASSYGTSGSYVVREGEKLFF.

Notes on this clonotype: A read error is likely here: a far larger clone is one base away. The rearrangement uses TRBV6-8 and TRBJ2-1, with 15 bases aligning to TRBD2. This CDR3 region has 17 residues. CDR1 and CDR2 (germline): MNHGY, SAAAGT. CDR3 coding DNA: TGTGCCAGCATTTACCCAAAGGGACTAGCGGGAGGAAATGAGCAGTTCTTC. Protein sequence: CASIYPKGLAGGNEQFF.

The chain joins TRBV28 to TRBJ2-2, with D perhaps TRBD2 (5 bases). There are 15 residues in the CDR3. Looked up from germline, CDR1 is MDHEN and CDR2 is SYDVKM. Between the trimmed V and J ends, which lost 7 bases and 13 bases, there was a span of 25 bases. CDR3: CASTNSLARAGGLFF. The CDR3 DNA reads TGTGCCAGCACCAATAGTCTAGCTCGGGCCGGTGGGCTGTTTTTT.

Ten or more counts support this clonotype. This rearrangement joins TRBV20-1 to TRBJ2-3, with TRBD1 as a possible D gene (5 bases). V was pared by 6 bases and J by 1 base, with 14 bases between. Germline V gene lookup returns CDR1 DFQATT and CDR2 SNEGSKA (reference sequence). The CDR3 is 14 residues long. The chain's CDR3 is CSANAQGGTDTQYF. As DNA, the CDR3 is TGCAGTGCCAACGCCCAGGGTGGCACAGATACGCAGTATTTT.

This clonotype was found many times. V gene TRBV11-1 combines with J gene TRBJ2-1, with 7 bases lining up with TRBD2. V was clipped by 5 bases and J by 12 bases; unmatched bases: 7. The CDR3 sequence is 12 residues long. Germline V lookup: CDR1 SGHAT, CDR2 FQDESV (reference sequence). The CDR3, as DNA: TGTGCCAGCAGCCCTGTAGCGGGTGGGCAGTTCTTC. Its translation: CASSPVAGGQFF.

This clonotype was counted many times. This sequence joins TRBV27 and TRBJ1-6; 7 nucleotides agree with TRBD1. The length of the CDR3 is 18 residues. CDR1 is MNHEY and CDR2 is SMNVEV in the germline V gene (reference sequence). Unmatched junction bases numbered 12, after V lost 4 bases and J lost 3 bases. This CDR3 is CASSSPGGQGDYNSPLHF. CDR3 DNA sequence: TGTGCCAGCAGTTCGCCCGGGGGGCAGGGGGACTATAATTCACCCCTCCACTTT.